One sample yielded the 27 T cell receptor beta chains listed below, sequenced in a study of CD8+ T cells in alopecia areata. As to treatment: oral pan-JAK inhibitor, 5-10 mg twice daily. Extracted RNA was reverse transcribed into cDNA, the sequencing template. Method: immunoSEQ multiplex PCR; TCRdb's copy keeps in-frame clones and lacks some. The sample carries 64,000 or so clones, around 46% recorded once. The sequenced sample was CD8+ T cells sorted from blood, obtained around week 37, from a patient treated with tofacitinib. The origin of the receptors is a human donor with alopecia areata.

This clone was found a few times. V and J are TRBV29-1 and TRBJ1-1; D is possibly TRBD1 (6 bases). The V gene's germline CDR1 is SQVTM and CDR2 ANQGSEA. The CDR3 is 16 residues long. V was shortened by 7 bases and J by 3 bases, with 24 bases between the two germline ends. The CDR3 is CSALGDRLLGYTEAFF. DNA of the CDR3: TGCAGCGCCTTGGGCGACAGGTTATTAGGGTACACTGAAGCTTTCTTT.

The chain uses TRBV7-9 and TRBJ2-1, with a tentative D call TRBD2 (5 bases). V was cut by 5 bases and J by 3 bases, with 17 bases left in between. Germline assignment: CDR1 SEHNR and CDR2 FQNEAQ (reference sequence). The CDR3 loop spans 16 amino acids. The CDR3 protein is CASSRLPGNYYNEQFF. The CDR3 bases are TGTGCCAGCAGCCGACTTCCGGGAAACTACTACAATGAGCAGTTCTTC.

This clone was counted a few times. The chain employs TRBV7-9 and TRBJ2-1; D perhaps matches TRBD2 (6 bases). V lost 1 base, J lost 3 bases, and 10 bases lay in between. This CDR3 is 15 amino acids long. Germline assignment: CDR1 SEHNR and CDR2 FQNEAQ (reference sequence). The chain's CDR3 is CASSLDGSIYNEQFF. The CDR3 DNA is TGTGCCAGCAGCTTAGACGGGAGTATCTACAATGAGCAGTTCTTC. The full variable domain, in which reference TRBV7-9 and TRBJ2-1 provide the parts outside the CDR3, is DTGVSQNPRHKITKRGQNVTFRCDPISEHNRLYWYRQTLGQGPEFLTYFQNEAQLEKSRLLSDRFSAERPKGSFSTLEIQRTEQGDSAMYLCASSLDGSIYNEQFFGPGTRLTVL.

This clone turned up a few times. This rearrangement joins TRBV6-1 to TRBJ2-2, with TRBD2 as a possible D gene (6 bases). CDR1 MNHNS and CDR2 SASEGT come from the germline V gene. V was cut by 8 bases and J by 3 bases, with 13 bases left in between. This CDR3 contains 14 residues. The CDR3 protein is CASSSDRDTGELFF. The CDR3 DNA sequence: TGTGCCAGCTCTAGCGACCGGGACACCGGGGAGCTGTTTTTT.

There are a few counts of this clone. This rearrangement joins TRBV25-1 to TRBJ2-7; the D gene is possibly TRBD1 (6 bases). The CDR3 extends over 13 amino acids. Germline V gene sequence: CDR1 MGHDK, CDR2 SYGVNS. The V and J ends lost 6 bases and 4 bases respectively, with 13 bases between them. CDR3 sequence: CASRPGHLYEQYF. DNA for the CDR3: TGTGCCAGCAGACCGGGACACCTATACGAGCAGTACTTC.

The J gene is TRBJ1-5, the V gene TRBV12-1; the table's D call TRBD1 went unverified against the DNA. TRBV12-1 is listed as a pseudogene. The CDR3 totals 13 residues. For the CDR3, the DNA is TGTGCCAGCAGACAGAATAGCAATCAGCCCCAGCATTTT. Encoded protein: CASRQNSNQPQHF.

In this sample, this clone turned up once. This chain uses TRBV14 with TRBJ2-3; tentative D call: TRBD2 (6 bases). CDR1 and CDR2 (germline): SGHDN, FVKESK. Trimming pared 0 bases from V and 2 bases from J, leaving 15 bases between. The CDR3 has 17 amino acids. CDR3 amino acids: CASSQDLQEGYTDTQYF. The CDR3 DNA sequence: TGTGCCAGCAGCCAAGATCTCCAGGAGGGGTACACAGATACGCAGTATTTT.

Concerning this clone: Other nucleotide sequences in the sample specify the same CDR3. This chain connects TRBV29-1 to TRBJ1-1; no definite D call. The CDR3 is 12 residues long. V was cut by 2 bases and J by 1 base, with 5 bases left in between. Germline V gives CDR1 SQVTM, CDR2 ANQGSEA. CDR3 in DNA: TGCAGCGTTGAACCAGGGAACACTGAAGCTTTCTTT. Protein sequence: CSVEPGNTEAFF.

This chain links TRBV7-9 with TRBJ2-5; weak D call: TRBD1 (6 bases). With 4 bases removed from V and 4 bases from J, the gap between germline ends came to 13 bases. Per germline, CDR1 SEHNR and CDR2 FQNEAQ (reference sequence). CDR3 length equals 14 residues. The CDR3 DNA sequence: TGTGCCAGCAGCTCTTATGGACAGCTAGAGACCCAGTACTTC. It translates to CASSSYGQLETQYF.

The rearrangement uses TRBV30 and TRBJ1-2; D unclear. Trimming cost V 5 bases and J 3 bases, with 19 bases left between them. Germline V gives CDR1 GTSNPN, CDR2 SVGIG (reference sequence). The length of the CDR3 is 15 residues. The CDR3, as DNA: TGTGCCTGGGGAGCCCCGGGCAGTGGAGACTATGGCTACACCTTC. This encodes CAWGAPGSGDYGYTF.

The chain uses TRBV5-1 and TRBJ2-5, with no clear D. Deletions cut 1 base from V and 4 bases from J, with 8 bases between. Germline V gives CDR1 SGHRS, CDR2 YFSETQ. The CDR3 consists of 13 residues. The CDR3 bases are TGCGCCAGCAGCTTGAATGATGGAGAGACCCAGTACTTC. Translating it yields CASSLNDGETQYF. The whole variable domain, filled in from reference TRBV5-1 and TRBJ2-5, reads KAGVTQTPRYLIKTRGQQVTLSCSPISGHRSVSWYQQTPGQGLQFLFEYFSETQRNKGNFPGRFSGRQFSNSRSEMNVSTLELGDSALYLCASSLNDGETQYFGPGTRLLVL.

Only a few counts were recorded for this clone. V and J are TRBV13 and TRBJ2-1; 9 nucleotides agree with TRBD2. The CDR3 loop spans 17 amino acids. The germline CDR1 and CDR2 sequences are PRHDT and FYEKMQ (reference sequence). The trim removed 2 bases at V and 1 base at J, leaving 6 bases unmatched. In nucleotides, the CDR3 is TGTGCCAGCAGCTTACGGAGTAGCGGGAGTTCCTACAATGAGCAGTTCTTC. This sequence encodes CASSLRSSGSSYNEQFF.

The DNA for the CDR3 is TGTGCCAGCAGCTTGGGAGGGGAGGAAGGCTACACCTTC. It yields the protein CASSLGGEEGYTF. The chain joins TRBV5-4 to TRBJ1-2; TRBD1 might be the D (5 bases). Germline lookup yields CDR1 SGHNT and CDR2 YYREEE (reference sequence). The CDR3 has 13 amino acids. With 0 bases removed from V and 8 bases from J, the gap between germline ends came to 11 bases.

This rearrangement joins TRBV20-1 to TRBJ2-5, with unresolved D. V lost 3 bases and J 5 bases, leaving 4 bases between the germline ends. CDR1 is DFQATT, CDR2 SNEGSKA, per germline (reference sequence). CDR3 length: 10 amino acids. CDR3 DNA: TGCAGTGCTAGTGCCGAGACCCAGTACTTC. Residues: CSASAETQYF.

As to this clone: Its ends do not fully match the called genes, so a read error is possible. The genes are TRBV19 and TRBJ2-7; D not resolved. Germline loops: CDR1 LNHDA, CDR2 SQIVND (reference sequence). The CDR3 length is 11 residues. The CDR3 sequence is CASSSRISASF. For the CDR3, the DNA is TGTGCCAGTAGTAGCAGGATCTCAGCCTCCTTC. Combining the CDR3 with reference TRBV19 and TRBJ2-7 gives the whole variable domain DGGITQSPKYLFRKEGQNVTLSCEQNLNHDAMYWYRQDPGQGLRLIYYSQIVNDFQKGDIAEGYSVSREKKESFPLTVTSAQKNPTAFYLCASSSRISASFGPGTRLTVT.

The table lists this clone with many counts. This chain links TRBV11-1 with TRBJ2-5; 7 nucleotides agree with TRBD2. V lost 5 bases, J lost 4 bases, and 10 bases stayed unmatched. Germline V lookup: CDR1 SGHAT, CDR2 FQDESV (reference sequence). There are 15 residues in the CDR3. Written as DNA, the CDR3 is TGTGCCAGCAGCATCACCGGGACTACCGGAGAGACCCAGTACTTC. It translates to CASSITGTTGETQYF.

This clone turned up a few times. The V call is TRBV11-2, the J call TRBJ2-7, with TRBD1 identical over 8 bases. The CDR3 runs to 14 residues. V shed 3 bases, J shed 0 bases, and the junction held 1 base outside the gene matches. Germline V gives CDR1 SGHAT, CDR2 FQNNGV. This CDR3 is CASSFGTGSYEQYF. Here the CDR3 DNA reads TGTGCCAGCAGCTTCGGGACAGGCTCCTACGAGCAGTACTTC. The whole variable domain, filled in from reference TRBV11-2 and TRBJ2-7, reads EAGVAQSPRYKIIEKRQSVAFWCNPISGHATLYWYQQILGQGPKLLIQFQNNGVVDDSQLPKDRFSAERLKGVDSTLKIQPAKLEDSAVYLCASSFGTGSYEQYFGPGTRLTVT.

This clone was found a few times. V is TRBV15 and J is TRBJ1-3; a weak D match, TRBD1 (5 bases). Germline-derived CDR1 and CDR2 are LNHNV and YYDKDF (reference sequence). V was pared by 0 bases and J by 8 bases, with 8 bases between. CDR3 length: 13 amino acids. The CDR3 loop reads CATSREGEHTIYF. The CDR3 bases are TGTGCCACCAGCAGAGAAGGGGAGCACACCATATATTTT.

There are a few counts of this clone. The V and J genes are TRBV29-1 and TRBJ2-1; D is ambiguous. Germline assignment: CDR1 SQVTM and CDR2 ANQGSEA. The CDR3 is made up of 11 amino acids. Trimming took off 4 bases at V and 8 bases at J, with 9 bases between the two ends. CDR3 bases: TGCAGCGTTGCAACGGGCTATGAGCAGTTCTTC. This gives the protein CSVATGYEQFF.

In this sample, this clone turned up a few times. The chain is built from TRBV29-1 and TRBJ2-7; D ambiguous. Trimming removed 4 bases from V and 0 bases from J, with 7 bases in between. The germline gives CDR1 SQVTM, CDR2 ANQGSEA. There are 12 residues in the CDR3. CDR3 DNA: TGCAGCGTTGTGGTCAACTCCTACGAGCAGTACTTC. Translating gives CSVVVNSYEQYF.

This clone turned up a few times. The chain employs TRBV29-1 and TRBJ2-1, with TRBD2 identical over 14 bases. CDR3 size: 18 residues. Germline CDR1 reads SQVTM; CDR2 reads ANQGSEA. Losses at the gene ends were 7 bases for V and 0 bases for J; bases not matched to a gene: 11. In nucleotides, the CDR3 is TGCAGCGCCATAGGGACTAGCGGGAGTTCGAGCTCCTACAATGAGCAGTTCTTC. Translation: CSAIGTSGSSSSYNEQFF.

This clone was recorded a few times. CDR3 protein: CASGLAGAYEQYF. The CDR3 DNA follows: TGTGCCAGTGGACTAGCGGGTGCGTACGAGCAGTACTTC. The chain couples TRBV19 to TRBJ2-7, with 11 bases matching TRBD2. The CDR3 contains 13 residues. V shed 8 bases, J shed 4 bases, and the junction held 4 bases outside the gene matches. Germline CDR1 and CDR2: LNHDA and SQIVND (reference sequence).

This sequence joins TRBV27 and TRBJ2-1; possible D gene TRBD1, 6 bases. Germline V lookup: CDR1 MNHEY, CDR2 SMNVEV (reference sequence). The V and J ends lost 8 bases and 6 bases respectively, with 14 bases between them. The length of the CDR3 is 13 residues. The CDR3 spells CASRLGTSNEQFF. The CDR3 DNA reads TGTGCCAGCCGCCTCGGGACATCCAATGAGCAGTTCTTC.

The V and J genes are TRBV7-2 and TRBJ2-7; 11 bases fit TRBD2. Germline lookup yields CDR1 SGHTA and CDR2 FQGNSA. This CDR3 is built from 15 residues. Trimming removed 1 base from V and 5 bases from J; junction bases left unmatched: 4. Here the CDR3 reads CASSLVTSGSNEQYF. The CDR3 DNA reads as TGTGCCAGCAGCTTAGTCACTAGCGGGAGTAACGAGCAGTACTTC.

The chain joins TRBV7-2 to TRBJ2-3; no clear D gene. V lost 4 bases and J 2 bases, leaving 4 bases between the germline ends. CDR3 length: 12 residues. Germline V CDR1 and CDR2: SGHTA, FQGNSA. The CDR3 loop is CASSSHTDTQYF. The CDR3 DNA is TGTGCCAGCAGCTCCCACACAGATACGCAGTATTTT. The whole variable domain, remainder taken from reference TRBV7-2 and TRBJ2-3, is GAGVSQSPSNKVTEKGKDVELRCDPISGHTALYWYRQSLGQGLEFLIYFQGNSAPDKSGLPSDRFSAERTGGSVSTLTIQRTQQEDSAVYLCASSSHTDTQYFGPGTRLTVL.

The chain links TRBV9 to TRBJ2-1; D may be TRBD1 or TRBD2 (5 bases each). Germline CDR1 SGDLS, CDR2 YYNGEE. V was trimmed by 4 bases and J by 8 bases, leaving 13 bases between them. The CDR3 contains 13 residues. Here the CDR3 reads CASSPDEGHEQFF. Written as DNA, the CDR3 is TGTGCCAGCAGCCCAGATGAGGGACATGAGCAGTTCTTC.

The V call is TRBV29-1, the J call TRBJ2-2, with a possible D match to TRBD2 (6 bases). Looked up from germline, CDR1 is SQVTM and CDR2 is ANQGSEA. The germline V and J ends were trimmed by 6 bases and 6 bases, with 8 bases remaining between them. CDR3 length equals 11 residues. CDR3 loop: CSVGGAGELFF. In nucleotides, the CDR3 is TGCAGCGTCGGAGGGGCCGGGGAGCTGTTTTTT.